The rows below give T cell receptor beta chains drawn from one sample of a study of early T cells in non-severe SARS-CoV-2 infection. TCRdb re-derived calls from the 5' RACE reads in MiXCR, one entry per CDR3 protein. The sample comprises some 45,000 distinct CDR3 sequences, roughly 6% of which are singletons, and about 8% rests with the top ten. Sample: whole blood, taken at baseline. The receptors come from an adult who was a healthcare worker with PCR-confirmed SARS-CoV-2 infection or an uninfected control (not recorded which). Both conserved end residues are part of each CDR3. The D gene is left open where the match is weak. Clone size is given for some rows only: seen once, a few or many times, or a class if the clone is expanded.

v_gene,d_gene,j_gene,abundance,CDR3nt,CDR3aa
TRBV20-1,TRBD1,TRBJ1-5,few,TGCAGTGCTACCGGGACAGGGGCGCCCACCGGTCAGCCCCAGCATTTT,CSATGTGAPTGQPQHF
TRBV7-2,NA,TRBJ1-1,NA,TGTGCCAGCAGCTTCAGGTCCGGGGCGAACACTGAAGCTTTCTTT,CASSFRSGANTEAFF
TRBV12-3/TRBV12-4,TRBD1,TRBJ1-1,NA,TGTGCCAGCAGTACCTCTCGACAGGGTGGGACTGAAGCTTTCTTT,CASSTSRQGGTEAFF
TRBV3-1,NA,TRBJ1-1,few,TGTGCCAGCAGCCCCCTTGGCGTCAACACTGAAGCTTTCTTT,CASSPLGVNTEAFF
TRBV2,NA,TRBJ1-5,many,TGTGCCAGCAGATACGGACGGAGTAGCAATCAGCCCCAGCATTTT,CASRYGRSSNQPQHF
TRBV28,NA,TRBJ2-7,few,TGTGCCAGCAGTTTACAGTTCTCCTACGAGCAGTACTTC,CASSLQFSYEQYF
TRBV29-1,NA,TRBJ1-1,few,TGCAGCGTGGAAGGGTGGGGAACTGAAGCTTTCTTT,CSVEGWGTEAFF
TRBV5-1,TRBD1,TRBJ2-7,NA,TGCGCCAGCAGCTCAGACAGGGGGCGCGGCGAGCAGTACTTC,CASSSDRGRGEQYF
TRBV20-1,NA,TRBJ1-6,many,TGCAGTGCTAGGCGGCCCAATAATTCACCCCTCCACTTT,CSARRPNNSPLHF
TRBV30,TRBD1,TRBJ1-2,many,TGTGCCTGGAGTCGGACAGGGGACTATGGCTACACCTTC,CAWSRTGDYGYTF
TRBV20-1,NA,TRBJ1-4,many,TGCAGTGCTAGAGTCAGTACTAATGAAAAACTGTTTTTT,CSARVSTNEKLFF
TRBV3-1,NA,TRBJ2-1,NA,TGTGCCAGCAGCCAAGGGGGGCCCACGTTCAATGAGCAGTTCTTC,CASSQGGPTFNEQFF
TRBV18,TRBD1,TRBJ1-1,many,TGTGCCAGCTCACGAGCGAGGACAGGGAACACTGAAGCTTTCTTT,CASSRARTGNTEAFF
TRBV30,TRBD1,TRBJ2-3,NA,TGTGCCTGTGGACAGGGTAGGACAGATACGCAGTATTTT,CACGQGRTDTQYF
TRBV5-5,NA,TRBJ2-1,many,TGTGCCAGCTGTCGACAGAGCTCCTACAATGAGCAGTTCTTC,CASCRQSSYNEQFF
TRBV4-1,NA,TRBJ2-3,NA,TGCGCCAGCAGTCAGGCCCCGGGGGGCACAGATACGCAGTATTTT,CASSQAPGGTDTQYF
TRBV14,TRBD1,TRBJ2-3,NA,TGTGCCAGCAGCTCTCAGACAGGGGTTACGCAGTATTTT,CASSSQTGVTQYF
TRBV5-1,NA,TRBJ1-2,many,TGCGCCAGCAGCCATACAGCGGGAGGCTACACCTTC,CASSHTAGGYTF
TRBV11-2,TRBD2,TRBJ2-1,many,TGTGCCAGCAGCTTAGGGCGGACTAGAGACTACAATGAGCAGTTCTTC,CASSLGRTRDYNEQFF
TRBV6-2/TRBV6-3,NA,TRBJ2-7,few,TGTGCCAGCAGTTACTCCTCCTACGAGCAGTACTTC,CASSYSSYEQYF
TRBV11-3,TRBD1,TRBJ2-1,few,TGTGCCAGCAGCCCGCGGACAGGGGAGCCCAATGAGCAGTTCTTC,CASSPRTGEPNEQFF
TRBV20-1,NA,TRBJ1-5,many,TGCAGTGCTCCTCCCTTACGACAGGAAGGTCAGCCCCAGCATTTT,CSAPPLRQEGQPQHF
TRBV7-6,NA,TRBJ2-7,many,TGTGCCAGCAGCTTAGACCGATCCTACGAGCAGTACTTC,CASSLDRSYEQYF
TRBV12-3/TRBV12-4,NA,TRBJ2-5,many,TGTGCCAGCAGTTTGCGAAGGGGACGACCGCCGGAGACCCAGTACTTC,CASSLRRGRPPETQYF
TRBV18,NA,TRBJ2-6,many,TGTGCCAGCTCACCGCGGACAGTCTCTGGGGCCAACGTCCTGACTTTC,CASSPRTVSGANVLTF